The next 15 T cell receptor beta chains were all read from a single sample in a study of T cell changes during pregnancy in multiple sclerosis. Repertoires were generated with immunoSEQ multiplex PCR, while TCRdb's copy carries only in-frame clones and drops some. The sample has roughly 71,000 clones, 92% seen once; the top ten hold approximately 1.8%. Material: peripheral blood, obtained in the first trimester of pregnancy. These receptors originate from a female donor in good health, enrolled as a control in a pregnancy study.

V usage is TRBV5-1 and J usage is TRBJ2-1; TRBD2 agrees at 12 bases. Germline V lookup: CDR1 SGHRS, CDR2 YFSETQ. V lost 6 bases and J lost 3; bases outside the gene matches: 1. The CDR3 runs 14 residues. CDR3 loop: CASTTSGGYNEQFF. The CDR3 DNA reads TGCGCCAGCACGACTAGCGGGGGCTACAATGAGCAGTTCTTC.

This chain joins TRBV28 and TRBJ2-7, with D possibly being TRBD1 (5 bases). V lost 4 bases and J lost 3, with 16 bases in between. Germline assignment: CDR1 MDHEN and CDR2 SYDVKM. CDR3 length equals 15 residues. CDR3 sequence reads: CASSSETAQGYEQYF. The CDR3 nucleotides read TGTGCCAGCAGTTCCGAGACGGCGCAGGGCTACGAGCAGTACTTC.

V usage is TRBV14 and J usage is TRBJ2-3; possibly TRBD2 for D (6 bases). Between the trimmed V and J ends, which lost 0 bases and 6 bases, there was a span of 16 bases. CDR1 is SGHDN, CDR2 FVKESK, per germline. The length of the CDR3 is 16 residues. The CDR3: CASSQDTRRDSDTQYF. CDR3 DNA sequence: TGTGCCAGCAGCCAAGATACTCGGCGGGACTCCGATACGCAGTATTTT.

This chain joins TRBV27 and TRBJ2-3, with 8 bases that match TRBD2. Germline V CDR1 and CDR2: MNHEY, SMNVEV (reference sequence). The trim removed 2 bases at V and 0 bases at J, leaving 13 bases unmatched. The CDR3 is 19 residues long. The CDR3 DNA follows: TGTGCCAGCAGTTTAAGGCCACCGTTTTTAGCGGGGAGCACAGATACGCAGTATTTT. Amino acid sequence: CASSLRPPFLAGSTDTQYF.

J is TRBJ1-1 and V is TRBV7-9; D is ambiguous. CDR1 and CDR2 (germline): SEHNR, FQNEAQ (reference sequence). The CDR3 spans 14 residues. Between the trimmed V and J ends, which lost 5 bases and 3 bases, there was a span of 13 bases. CDR3: CASSEWERDTEAFF. For the CDR3, the DNA is TGTGCCAGCAGCGAGTGGGAGAGGGACACTGAAGCTTTCTTT.

This chain uses TRBV5-1 with TRBJ2-7; possible D gene TRBD1, 6 bases. The CDR3 has 14 residues. Per germline, CDR1 SGHRS and CDR2 YFSETQ. The V end was cut by 0 bases, the J end by 4 bases, with 11 bases between. The CDR3 spells CASSLEQGWYEQYF. CDR3 DNA sequence: TGCGCCAGCAGCTTGGAGCAGGGGTGGTACGAGCAGTACTTC.

The rearrangement uses TRBV29-1 and TRBJ1-1; 7 nucleotides agree with TRBD1. This CDR3 comprises 13 residues. Looked up from germline, CDR1 is SQVTM and CDR2 is ANQGSEA. V shed 6 bases, J shed 7 bases, and the junction held 11 bases outside the gene matches. Written as DNA, the CDR3 is TGCAGCGTCCCCGGAATCGACAGGGTTGAAGCTTTCTTT. It encodes CSVPGIDRVEAFF.

This chain's CDR3 is CASNPHGRDQETQYF. The CDR3 nucleotides read TGTGCCAGCAACCCACATGGGCGGGACCAAGAGACCCAGTACTTC. The chain carries TRBV7-2 and TRBJ2-5, with D possibly TRBD2 on 5 matching bases. V lost 7 bases and J lost 0, with 15 bases in between. The CDR3 length is 15 residues. The V gene's germline CDR1 is SGHTA and CDR2 FQGNSA.

V is TRBV2 and J is TRBJ2-3; a weak D match, TRBD2 (6 bases). Looked up from germline, CDR1 is SNHLY and CDR2 is FYNNEI. The length of the CDR3 is 13 residues. CDR3 nucleotide sequence: TGTGCTACGCCGCCGGGGGGCACAGATACGCAGTATTTT. Translation gives CATPPGGTDTQYF.

This chain links TRBV9 with TRBJ2-3; D might be TRBD1 (5 bases). There are 14 residues in the CDR3. Per the germline V gene, CDR1 is SGDLS and CDR2 is YYNGEE. Trimming removed 4 bases at V and 0 bases at J, with 9 bases between. In DNA, the CDR3 is TGTGCCAGCAGCTTTGACAGTAGCACAGATACGCAGTATTTT. Its protein is CASSFDSSTDTQYF.

The chain has TRBV6-1 and TRBJ2-7, with D possibly TRBD2 on 6 matching bases. From germline, CDR1 is MNHNS and CDR2 SASEGT. Trimming pared 3 bases from V and 6 bases from J, leaving 12 bases between. The CDR3 is 13 residues long. CDR3 in amino acids: CASSEGGYGEQYF. The CDR3 coding sequence is TGTGCCAGCAGTGAGGGAGGTTACGGCGAGCAGTACTTC.

The chain joins TRBV25-1 to TRBJ1-1, with 7 bases matching TRBD1. This CDR3 has 15 amino acids. Per germline, CDR1 MGHDK and CDR2 SYGVNS. Unmatched junction bases numbered 3, after V lost 1 base and J lost 1 base. CDR3 DNA sequence: TGTGCCAGCAGTGAATCCCCAGGGGGGAACACTGAAGCTTTCTTT. It yields the protein CASSESPGGNTEAFF.

The V call is TRBV27, the J call TRBJ2-3; perhaps TRBD1 as D (6 bases). The CDR3 loop spans 15 amino acids. Germline V gives CDR1 MNHEY, CDR2 SMNVEV (reference sequence). The V gene lost 2 bases and the J gene lost 1 base, with 10 bases spanning the gap. The CDR3 DNA reads TGTGCCAGCAGTTTAGTCAGGGGAGGCACAGATACGCAGTATTTT. This translates into CASSLVRGGTDTQYF.

The V gene is TRBV7-9, the J gene TRBJ2-7; 10 nucleotides align to TRBD1. V lost 4 bases and J lost 1; bases outside the gene matches: 4. The CDR3 runs 15 residues. Looked up from germline, CDR1 is SEHNR and CDR2 is FQNEAQ (reference sequence). The CDR3 DNA follows: TGTGCCAGCAGCTCAGGGGACAGGGGATCCTACGAGCAGTACTTC. It codes for CASSSGDRGSYEQYF.

The chain employs TRBV7-2 and TRBJ1-5; 9 nucleotides match TRBD1. V was pared by 5 bases and J by 2 bases, with 7 bases of the junction left unmatched. CDR1 and CDR2 from the germline V gene are SGHTA and FQGNSA. The CDR3 has 16 residues. The CDR3 is CASSPQGAVRNQPQHF. As DNA, the CDR3 is TGTGCCAGCAGCCCACAGGGGGCAGTGCGCAATCAGCCCCAGCATTTT.